Following are 25 T cell receptor beta chains from one sample sequenced in a study of cytomegalovirus exposure and HLA in healthy donors (TCRdb year 2017). To prepare the library, the immunoSEQ multiplex PCR assay was applied. A mixture of 60 forward primers for TCR Vbeta segments and 13 reverse primers for TCR Jbeta segments was used in the multiplex PCR. TCRdb retrieved this table from immuneACCESS and kept in-frame rearrangements only. Not all clones are present; in checked studies, unresolved V genes account for under half, and no reason is known for the remainder. Counted in this sample were more than 150,000 clones; 70% to 85% of them appeared once. The ten largest clones represent roughly 1.5% of the sample. The source material was PBMCs. These receptors were taken from a man younger than 35 in good health and CMV-seronegative.

V usage is TRBV7-2 and J usage is TRBJ2-5, with a possible D match to TRBD2 (7 bases). Per germline, CDR1 SGHTA and CDR2 FQGNSA. The germline V and J ends were trimmed by 4 bases and 1 base, with 19 bases remaining between them. The CDR3 length is 17 residues. The CDR3 coding sequence is TGTGCCAGCAGCTCAGCGTCAGGAGGGGGGGGCCAAGAGACCCAGTACTTC. It translates to CASSSASGGGGQETQYF.

The chain has TRBV30 and TRBJ1-6; 7 bases line up with TRBD1. The ends lost 5 bases at V and 7 bases at J; junction bases unmatched: 5. The CDR3 sequence is 13 residues long. The germline gives CDR1 GTSNPN, CDR2 SVGIG (reference sequence). The CDR3 nucleotides read TGTGCCTGGTCGGGACAGCCAAATTCACCCCTCCACTTT. Encoded protein: CAWSGQPNSPLHF.

The CDR3 here is CARSLTDRGHPAEQYF. The CDR3 bases are TGTGCCAGAAGCTTGACGGACAGGGGCCACCCAGCCGAGCAGTACTTC. The J gene is TRBJ2-7, the V gene TRBV5-3, with 9 bases lining up with TRBD1. TRBV5-3 is an open reading frame, and its role is uncertain. This CDR3 is built from 16 residues. The ends lost 1 base at V and 6 bases at J; junction bases unmatched: 11.

The genes are TRBV28 and TRBJ1-3, with D possibly TRBD1 on 5 matching bases. The germline V gene encodes CDR1 MDHEN and CDR2 SYDVKM. Trimming took 6 bases from V and 0 from J, leaving 15 bases between them. This CDR3 contains 16 residues. Here the CDR3 reads CASSLTGDSSGNTIYF. CDR3 in DNA: TGTGCCAGCAGCCTTACGGGGGACTCCTCTGGAAACACCATATATTTT.

The chain couples TRBV9 to TRBJ1-1, with D possibly being TRBD1 (5 bases). Germline CDR1 and CDR2: SGDLS and YYNGEE. Trimming removed 4 bases from V and 7 bases from J, with 17 bases in between. The CDR3 is 14 residues long. CDR3 sequence (DNA): TGTGCCAGCAGCCCGCGCGGCGACAGTGGTGAAGCTTTCTTT. Translation: CASSPRGDSGEAFF.

This clone was seen a few times. This specimen includes other DNA sequences encoding the same CDR3. The V gene is TRBV6-5, the J gene TRBJ2-7; 8 bases match TRBD2. V lost 5 bases and J lost 1; bases outside the gene matches: 7. The CDR3 sequence is 15 residues long. Germline CDR1 and CDR2: MNHEY and SVGAGI. In DNA form, the CDR3 reads TGTGCCAGCAGTCCCAGCGGGAGTGGGTCCTACGAGCAGTACTTC. It encodes CASSPSGSGSYEQYF.

V gene TRBV6-5 combines with J gene TRBJ1-5; D ambiguous. The CDR3 consists of 14 residues. CDR1 and CDR2 (germline): MNHEY, SVGAGI. Trimming removed 5 bases at V and 0 bases at J, with 8 bases between. The DNA for the CDR3 is TGTGCCAGCAGTCAGGTATATAGCAATCAGCCCCAGCATTTT. Translated: CASSQVYSNQPQHF.

The chain combines TRBV29-1 with TRBJ1-2, with TRBD1 identical over 7 bases. CDR1 is SQVTM, CDR2 ANQGSEA, per germline. CDR3 length equals 15 residues. The V segment lost 2 bases and the J segment 4 bases; nucleotides outside the gene matches: 10. The DNA of the CDR3 is TGCAGCGTTGAATTTCGAGACAGGGTTTTCTATGGCTACACCTTC. Its protein product is CSVEFRDRVFYGYTF. Full variable domain (remainder filled in from reference TRBV29-1 and TRBJ1-2): SAVISQKPSRDICQRGTSLTIQCQVDSQVTMMFWYRQQPGQSLTLIATANQGSEATYESGFVIDKFPISRPNLTFSTLTVSNMSPEDSSIYLCSVEFRDRVFYGYTFGSGTRLTVV.

This clone appeared once. This sequence joins TRBV11-2 and TRBJ1-1; D is uncertain. Trimming shortened V by 4 bases and J by 5 bases, and 14 bases separated the two germline ends. The CDR3 loop spans 14 amino acids. Germline V gene sequence: CDR1 SGHAT, CDR2 FQNNGV. In DNA form, the CDR3 reads TGTGCCAGCAGCTCTGGAGCGGGTCGGACTGAAGCTTTCTTT. Translation gives CASSSGAGRTEAFF. Drawing the rest from reference TRBV11-2 and TRBJ1-1, the complete variable domain is EAGVAQSPRYKIIEKRQSVAFWCNPISGHATLYWYQQILGQGPKLLIQFQNNGVVDDSQLPKDRFSAERLKGVDSTLKIQPAKLEDSAVYLCASSSGAGRTEAFFGQGTRLTVV.

The V call is TRBV5-6, the J call TRBJ2-1, with TRBD2 matching over 9 bases. J gave up 4 bases and V 4 bases, and 12 bases lay outside the gene matches. Germline CDR1 SGHDT, CDR2 YYEEEE. There are 17 residues in the CDR3. The CDR3 coding sequence is TGTGCCAGCAGCCTCCCTCCCGGGACTAGCCTGTACAATGAGCAGTTCTTC. It specifies CASSLPPGTSLYNEQFF.

This chain uses TRBV5-5 with TRBJ1-2, with a tentative D call TRBD1 (6 bases). The CDR3 is 15 residues long. Trimming removed 0 bases at V and 3 bases at J, with 12 bases between. Looked up from germline, CDR1 is SGHKS and CDR2 is YYEKEE (reference sequence). Here the CDR3 reads CASSLVARGDYGYTF. The CDR3 coding sequence is TGTGCCAGCAGCTTGGTCGCCAGGGGAGACTATGGCTACACCTTC.

About this clone: At one end, the junction sequence differs from germline, possibly due to a read error. Other DNA sequences in this sample translate to the same CDR3. The chain couples TRBV2 to TRBJ1-2; TRBD1 agrees at 8 bases. Germline CDR1 SNHLY, CDR2 FYNNEI. The length of the CDR3 is 13 residues. The CDR3 is CASRGTGTGDYTF. The CDR3 DNA reads TGTGCCAGCAGGGGGACCGGGACAGGCGACTACACCTTT.

Comments on this clone: At one end, the junction sequence differs from germline, possibly due to a read error. The chain has TRBV6-6 and TRBJ2-7; no clear D gene. There are 16 residues in the CDR3. In germline, CDR1 is MNHNY, CDR2 SVGAGI (reference sequence). The CDR3 sequence is CASSYRSAATSNEQYF. The CDR3 bases are TGTGCCAGCAGTTACCGTTCGGCGGCTACCTCCAACGAGCAGTACTTC.

This chain joins TRBV19 and TRBJ1-1; 8 nucleotides align to TRBD1. V dropped 5 bases and J dropped 0; count of bases not matched to a gene: 5. Germline CDR1 and CDR2: LNHDA and SQIVND (reference sequence). The CDR3 length is 15 residues. The CDR3 protein is CASSEGDRLNTEAFF. As DNA, the CDR3 is TGTGCCAGTAGTGAAGGGGACAGGTTGAACACTGAAGCTTTCTTT. Complete variable domain (other parts from reference TRBV19 and TRBJ1-1): DGGITQSPKYLFRKEGQNVTLSCEQNLNHDAMYWYRQDPGQGLRLIYYSQIVNDFQKGDIAEGYSVSREKKESFPLTVTSAQKNPTAFYLCASSEGDRLNTEAFFGQGTRLTVV.

The chain links TRBV18 to TRBJ1-3; D is perhaps TRBD1 (6 bases). Germline V CDR1 and CDR2: KGHSH, LQKENI. V shed 0 bases and J shed 2 bases, with 14 bases lying between them. The CDR3 has 17 amino acids. The CDR3 bases are TGTGCCAGCTCACCACCGACAGGAACACTTACTGGAAACACCATATATTTT. It translates to CASSPPTGTLTGNTIYF.

This clone is a singleton in its sample. The chain uses TRBV2 and TRBJ2-7; D is unclear. CDR1 is SNHLY and CDR2 is FYNNEI in the germline V gene. The length of the CDR3 is 14 residues. Trimming took off 1 base at V and 0 bases at J, with 7 bases between the two ends. The CDR3: CASSEDTSSYEQYF. The CDR3 nucleotides read TGTGCCAGCAGTGAAGACACCAGCTCCTACGAGCAGTACTTC. Full variable domain (outside the CDR3, taken from reference TRBV2 and TRBJ2-7): EPEVTQTPSHQVTQMGQEVILRCVPISNHLYFYWYRQILGQKVEFLVSFYNNEISEKSEIFDDQFSVERPDGSNFTLKIRSTKLEDSAMYFCASSEDTSSYEQYFGPGTRLTVT.

This chain uses TRBV9 with TRBJ2-5; no definite D call. Germline lookup yields CDR1 SGDLS and CDR2 YYNGEE. Trimming pared 0 bases from V and 4 bases from J, leaving 10 bases between. CDR3 size: 14 residues. In nucleotides, the CDR3 is TGTGCCAGCAGCGTAGGTCCCCCCGGAGAGACCCAGTACTTC. Translating gives CASSVGPPGETQYF.

This clone has only one observation. The CDR3 protein is CASSLTPGLGTDTQYF. The CDR3 nucleotides are TGTGCCAGCAGCTTAACCCCGGGACTAGGCACAGATACGCAGTATTTT. V and J are TRBV11-2 and TRBJ2-3, with TRBD2 matching 8 bases. The CDR3 totals 16 residues. V was clipped by 2 bases and J by 1 base; unmatched bases: 5. Germline V gene lookup returns CDR1 SGHAT and CDR2 FQNNGV. Using reference TRBV11-2 and TRBJ2-3 for the parts outside the CDR3, the full variable domain is EAGVAQSPRYKIIEKRQSVAFWCNPISGHATLYWYQQILGQGPKLLIQFQNNGVVDDSQLPKDRFSAERLKGVDSTLKIQPAKLEDSAVYLCASSLTPGLGTDTQYFGPGTRLTVL.

This chain joins TRBV11-2 and TRBJ2-3; perhaps TRBD1 as D (6 bases). Trimming pared 2 bases from V and 4 bases from J, leaving 7 bases between. CDR3 length: 13 amino acids. Germline values: CDR1 SGHAT, CDR2 FQNNGV. As DNA, the CDR3 is TGTGCCAGCAGCTTACAGGGGCCAGATACGCAGTATTTT. Encoded protein: CASSLQGPDTQYF.

V is TRBV5-1 and J is TRBJ1-2, with TRBD1 matching over 10 bases. Unmatched junction bases numbered 7, after V lost 6 bases and J lost 8 bases. CDR1 and CDR2 from the germline V gene are SGHRS and YFSETQ. The CDR3 is 13 residues long. CDR3 in DNA: TGCGCCAGCAAGCCGGGACAGGGGCAAGGCTACACCTTC. Its translation is CASKPGQGQGYTF.

The table lists this clone with a count of one. The chain combines TRBV19 with TRBJ1-2; D perhaps matches TRBD1 (5 bases). CDR3 length: 11 residues. The germline gives CDR1 LNHDA, CDR2 SQIVND (reference sequence). Trimming left V 10 bases short and J 7 bases short, with 13 bases between. The CDR3 protein is CATWGSRGYTF. The CDR3 coding sequence is TGTGCCACCTGGGGCAGTCGTGGCTACACCTTC.

The chain links TRBV7-8 to TRBJ1-2; a weak D match, TRBD1 (6 bases). The CDR3 totals 15 residues. The germline V and J ends were trimmed by 5 bases and 6 bases, with 19 bases remaining between them. Germline CDR1 is SGHVS and CDR2 is FQNEAQ. CDR3 coding DNA: TGTGCCAGCAGCCCACAACCCGGGGGGCCCCATGGCTACACCTTC. This gives the protein CASSPQPGGPHGYTF.

On this clone itself: The sample carries other DNA sequences with the same CDR3. The rearrangement links TRBV9 to TRBJ2-7; 7 nucleotides agree with TRBD2. The CDR3 consists of 14 residues. After removal of 2 bases from V and 0 bases from J, the junction contained 2 bases not matched to a gene. Germline CDR1 is SGDLS and CDR2 is YYNGEE. The CDR3 DNA is TGTGCCAGCAGCGTCGGCGGGAGCTCCTACGAGCAGTACTTC. Its translation is CASSVGGSSYEQYF.

The sample holds one count of this clone. The V gene is TRBV5-5, the J gene TRBJ1-1; D is uncertain. The ends were cut back, 9 bases at V and 0 bases at J, with 9 bases in the middle. This CDR3 is 12 amino acids long. CDR1 is SGHKS and CDR2 is YYEKEE in the germline V gene (reference sequence). CDR3 bases: TGTGCCACCGGAGGTCTGAACACTGAAGCTTTCTTT. Translating gives CATGGLNTEAFF.

The V call is TRBV6-1, the J call TRBJ2-1; the D gene is possibly TRBD1 (6 bases). The V gene's germline CDR1 is MNHNS and CDR2 SASEGT. This CDR3 spans 16 amino acids. Trimming took off 1 base at V and 0 bases at J, with 10 bases between the two ends. CDR3 protein: CASSEVGQISYNEQFF. Written as DNA, the CDR3 is TGTGCCAGCAGTGAAGTTGGACAGATCTCCTACAATGAGCAGTTCTTC.